This TCR beta chain was documented in a study of blood T cell repertoires in COVID-19. Study background: Italy, Spain and the United States were the sources of the convalescent and acute COVID-19 samples. In each case, the material was cDNA or gDNA derived from T cells, B-cell-depleted T cells, or PBMCs.

The CDR3 is 17 amino acids. Per the germline V gene, CDR1 is SGHDN and CDR2 is FVKESK. V dropped 1 base and J dropped 5; count of bases not matched to a gene: 10. In the source study's methods: How many nucleated cells were present was estimated from reference gene primer amplification. Using immunoSEQ multiplex PCR, the repertoire was profiled, and TCRdb retains in-frame clones only, with some absent. V and J calls plus clone size are reproduced from that table; the DNA served to infer D and trimming. The table lists tens of thousands of clones, roughly 90% of them singletons, with about 2% in the top ten.

The sample consisted of peripheral blood. This receptor was obtained from a human donor in a cohort sampled during active COVID-19. The V and J genes are TRBV14 and TRBJ2-3; 9 nucleotides match TRBD2. In nucleotides, the CDR3 is TGTGCCAGCAGCCAAGTTCCAGCGGGGGGCCGTGGAGATACGCAGTATTTT. Amino acid sequence: CASSQVPAGGRGDTQYF.